What follows is one T cell receptor (beta chain) and its context. Its specificity is unknown. The entry originates in a study of cytomegalovirus exposure and HLA in healthy donors. Study conclusions and caveats: A likely sequencing artifact accounted for one observed cluster of highly shared sequence variants. In terms of immune exposure information, only CMV serostatus was available.

In the PCR, 60 Vbeta and 13 Jbeta primers were used. Profiling relied on immunoSEQ multiplex PCR, and the TCRdb table lists in-frame clones only, not all of them. The sample has under 200,000 clones; roughly 74% are singletons. The germline CDR1 and CDR2 sequences are SGHNT and YYREEE (reference sequence). V was pared by 1 base and J by 5 bases, with 8 bases of the junction left unmatched. The CDR3 extends over 17 amino acids. The sequencing sample was made of PBMCs. The chain employs TRBV5-4 and TRBJ2-1; 11 bases map to TRBD2. The clonotype originates from a woman aged 40 to 50 in good health and CMV-seropositive. CDR3: CASSLLVLAGDHNEQFF. In DNA, the CDR3 is TGTGCCAGCAGCTTGCTCGTACTAGCGGGAGACCACAATGAGCAGTTCTTC. Supplemented by reference TRBV5-4 and TRBJ2-1, the full variable domain reads ETGVTQSPTHLIKTRGQQVTLRCSSQSGHNTVSWYQQALGQGPQFIFQYYREEENGRGNFPPRFSGLQFPNYSSELNVNALELDDSALYLCASSLLVLAGDHNEQFFGPGTRLTVL.